This TCR beta chain appears in the sequencing data of a study of blood T cell repertoires in COVID-19. Study-level background: T cells, B-cell-depleted T cells, or PBMCs provided the cDNA or gDNA that served as material.

Data came from immunoSEQ multiplex PCR; TCRdb stores just in-frame clones and leaves some out. The data hold roughly 400,000 clones, with more than 70% observed a single time. It was within 2 weeks before study entry that exposed participants met a COVID-19 case. Germline assignment: CDR1 GTSNPN and CDR2 SVGIG (reference sequence). J lost 9 bases, V lost 7 bases, and 17 bases had no gene match. This CDR3 contains 15 residues. The receptor's source is a woman aged 18-35 years who had been exposed to COVID-19. Sample: PBMCs or T cells enriched from blood (not recorded which). J is TRBJ2-1 and V is TRBV30; 8 bases map to TRBD2. The CDR3 sequence is CASPGSGGSRGEQFF. In DNA form, the CDR3 reads TGTGCCTCTCCGGGGAGCGGGGGATCCCGGGGTGAGCAGTTCTTC. Full variable domain (missing parts from reference TRBV30 and TRBJ2-1): SQTIHQWPATLVQPVGSPLSLECTVEGTSNPNLYWYRQAAGRGLQLLFYSVGIGQISSEVPQNLSASRPQDRQFILSSKKLLLSDSGFYLCASPGSGGSRGEQFFGPGTRLTVL.